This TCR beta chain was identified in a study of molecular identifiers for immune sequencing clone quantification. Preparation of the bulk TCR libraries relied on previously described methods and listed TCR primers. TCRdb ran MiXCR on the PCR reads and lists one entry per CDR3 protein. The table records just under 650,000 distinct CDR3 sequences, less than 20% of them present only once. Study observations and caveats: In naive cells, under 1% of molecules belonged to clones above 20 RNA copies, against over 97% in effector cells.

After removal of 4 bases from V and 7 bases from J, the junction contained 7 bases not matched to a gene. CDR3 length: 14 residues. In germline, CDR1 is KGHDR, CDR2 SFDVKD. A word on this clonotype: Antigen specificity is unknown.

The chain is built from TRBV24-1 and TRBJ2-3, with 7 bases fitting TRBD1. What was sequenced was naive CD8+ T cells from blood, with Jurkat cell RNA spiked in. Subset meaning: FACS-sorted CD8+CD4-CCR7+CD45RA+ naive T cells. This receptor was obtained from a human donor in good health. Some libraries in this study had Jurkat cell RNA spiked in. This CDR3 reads CATSDPDRANTQYF. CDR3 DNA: TGTGCCACCAGTGACCCCGACAGGGCAAATACGCAGTATTTT.